This T cell receptor (beta chain) was documented in a study of cytomegalovirus exposure and HLA in healthy donors. This CDR3 has 16 residues. Between the trimmed V and J ends, which lost 4 bases and 5 bases, there was a span of 20 bases. Germline V lookup: CDR1 GTSNPN, CDR2 SVGIG (reference sequence). About this clone itself: The antigen is undetermined.

With 60 Vbeta and 13 Jbeta primers, the PCR was carried out. Only in-frame clones appear in the TCRdb table, and some are missing; sequencing was by immunoSEQ multiplex PCR. The table includes roughly 80,000 clones, roughly 84% detected once. Study-wide points: Later on, an analysis found that several of the most significant clusters appeared to be linked to common viral pathogens, which included parvovirus B19. TCR beta V- and J-gene trimming was later associated with a missense DCLRE1C variant.

The specimen was PBMCs. The genes are TRBV30 and TRBJ2-2, with a weak D call TRBD2 (6 bases). This TCR came from a woman aged 50 to 60 in good health and CMV-seronegative. CDR3 amino acids: CAWTDLTRTWTGELFF. Written as DNA, the CDR3 is TGTGCCTGGACCGATCTGACTAGGACTTGGACCGGGGAGCTGTTTTTT.